This TCR beta chain was profiled in a study of blood T cells in healthy people across ages. Looking at the study overall: About one barcoded beta molecule was captured per two T cells (by template switching). General study findings and limits: In older individuals, TCR beta diversity per million T cells was lower, falling roughly linearly with age.

As for this clonotype: The antigen remains unidentified.

It was with a sample-barcoded 5' primer and a J-beta primer mix that a second PCR of roughly 6 to 12 cycles was run. Every sample gave at least 2.5 million paired-end reads containing CDR3. One entry per CDR3 protein, called by TCRdb with MiXCR from the 5' RACE reads. This sample yields about 1.7 million distinct CDR3 sequences, of which 28% are seen a single time; 7.7% belongs to the top ten. CDR1 is SGHAT and CDR2 is FQNNGV in the germline V gene. Between the trimmed V and J ends, which lost 5 bases and 4 bases, there was a span of 17 bases. This CDR3 contains 15 residues. Sequenced: blood. The rearrangement links TRBV11-2 to TRBJ2-5; D may match TRBD1 or TRBD2 (5 bases each). This TCR came from a woman younger than 45 in good health. CDR3 nucleotides: TGTGCCAGCAGCCTGGGGACCTCCTCGGGAGAGACCCAGTACTTC. Translating it yields CASSLGTSSGETQYF.